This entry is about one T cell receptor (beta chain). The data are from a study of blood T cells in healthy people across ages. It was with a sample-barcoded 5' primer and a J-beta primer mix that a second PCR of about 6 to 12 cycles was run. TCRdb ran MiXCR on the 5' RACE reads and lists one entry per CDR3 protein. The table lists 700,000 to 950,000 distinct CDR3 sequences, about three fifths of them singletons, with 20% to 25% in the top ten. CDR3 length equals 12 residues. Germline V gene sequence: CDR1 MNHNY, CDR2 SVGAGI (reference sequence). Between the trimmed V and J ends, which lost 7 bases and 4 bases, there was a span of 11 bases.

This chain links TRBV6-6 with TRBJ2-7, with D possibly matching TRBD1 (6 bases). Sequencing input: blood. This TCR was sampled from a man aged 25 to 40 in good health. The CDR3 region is CASNGGEYEQYF. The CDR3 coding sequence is TGTGCCAGCAATGGGGGCGAATACGAGCAGTACTTC.